Shown below are 17 T cell receptor beta chains from a single sample sequenced in a study of type 1 regulatory T cells. TCRdb independently ran MiXCR on the reads; one entry per CDR3 protein. The table lists approximately 45,000 distinct CDR3 sequences, 9% to 15% of them singletons. Antigen specificity for these receptors is unknown. The sequencing input was cultured non-Tr1 T cells, either the whole culture or a sorted T cell fraction (not recorded which). These receptors came from a human donor in good health.

There are a few counts of this clonotype. The chain recombines TRBV27 with TRBJ1-6; unclear D gene. Germline loops: CDR1 MNHEY, CDR2 SMNVEV (reference sequence). Trimming cost V 8 bases and J 10 bases, with 9 bases left between them. This CDR3 is built from 11 residues. CDR3 bases: TGTGCCAGCCCCAACAGATCACCCCTCCACTTT. It encodes CASPNRSPLHF.

This clonotype occurred many times. V usage is TRBV7-8 and J usage is TRBJ2-7; possibly TRBD1 or TRBD2 for D (5 bases each). From germline, CDR1 is SGHVS and CDR2 FQNEAQ. Trimming left V 4 bases short and J 6 bases short, with 13 bases between. This CDR3 is built from 13 residues. CDR3 sequence reads: CASSSMGPGEQYF. The DNA of the CDR3 is TGTGCCAGCAGCTCCATGGGACCAGGCGAGCAGTACTTC.

This clonotype was seen at least ten times. The chain has TRBV29-1 and TRBJ2-2; D is perhaps TRBD2 (6 bases). The germline V and J ends were trimmed by 4 bases and 4 bases, with 7 bases remaining between them. From germline, CDR1 is SQVTM and CDR2 ANQGSEA. CDR3 size: 12 residues. The CDR3 nucleotides are TGCAGCGTTGTGGGAGGCACCGGGGAGCTGTTTTTT. This codes for CSVVGGTGELFF.

This clonotype was seen once. A much larger clone sits a single nucleotide away, making a read error possible. V and J are TRBV5-1 and TRBJ2-5; a weak D match, TRBD2 (7 bases). Trimming left V 5 bases short and J 1 base short, with 15 bases between. The CDR3 totals 15 residues. From germline, CDR1 is SGHRS and CDR2 YFSETQ. The DNA of the CDR3 is TGCGCCAGCAGGGGCGGGGGCCCGTCCCAAGAGACCCAGTACTTC. It is translated as CASRGGGPSQETQYF.

V and J are TRBV7-2 and TRBJ1-5, with D possibly TRBD1 on 6 matching bases. Deletions cut 8 bases from V and 5 bases from J, with 16 bases between. The germline CDR1 and CDR2 sequences are SGHTA and FQGNSA. The CDR3 covers 14 residues. CDR3 DNA sequence: TGTGCCAGCCAGGGCGGGGGGCGATATCAGCCCCAGCATTTT. As protein: CASQGGGRYQPQHF.

The table lists this clonotype with many counts. V is TRBV5-1 and J is TRBJ2-2, with TRBD1 identical over 7 bases. Germline assignment: CDR1 SGHRS and CDR2 YFSETQ. The CDR3 is made up of 15 amino acids. The trim removed 4 bases at V and 4 bases at J, leaving 7 bases unmatched. CDR3 residues: CASSPSTGLTGELFF. CDR3 in DNA: TGCGCCAGCAGCCCCTCGACAGGGCTCACCGGGGAGCTGTTTTTT.

On this clonotype: One end of the junction varies from germline; a read error may be responsible. The chain employs TRBV25-1 and TRBJ2-2, with a weak D call TRBD2 (5 bases). From germline, CDR1 is MGHDK and CDR2 SYGVNS. The CDR3 runs to 14 residues. DNA for the CDR3: TGTGCCAGCAGAGGGTACGGGAACGCCGGGGAGCTGTTTTTT. Translation: CASRGYGNAGELFF.

J is TRBJ2-2 and V is TRBV7-3, with no clear D. V lost 1 base, J lost 6 bases, and 9 bases lay in between. This CDR3 has 14 residues. Germline CDR1 SGHTA, CDR2 FQGTGA. DNA of the CDR3: TGTGCCAGCAGCTTAAATAAAGCTCCCGGGGAGCTGTTTTTT. It translates to CASSLNKAPGELFF.

Of note for this clonotype: The likely explanation is a read error, given a far larger clone one base away. V and J are TRBV11-3 and TRBJ2-5, with 7 bases aligning to TRBD1. Germline CDR1 is SGHNT and CDR2 is YENEEA. The CDR3 length is 14 residues. CDR3 region: CASSATTGPGTRYF. The CDR3 bases are TGTGCCAGCAGCGCGACGACAGGGCCGGGGACCCGGTACTTC.

In its sample, this clonotype was seen many times. V is TRBV20-1 and J is TRBJ2-1; a weak D match, TRBD2 (5 bases). In germline, CDR1 is DFQATT, CDR2 SNEGSKA (reference sequence). The CDR3 length is 12 residues. The CDR3 DNA sequence: TGCACCCGCTCGGGGTGCGACAATGAGCAGTTCTTC. Encoded protein: CTRSGCDNEQFF.

This chain uses TRBV5-1 with TRBJ2-3; either TRBD1 or TRBD2 may supply D (5 bases each). The V end was cut by 2 bases, the J end by 8 bases, with 6 bases between. The CDR3 loop spans 11 amino acids. Germline lookup yields CDR1 SGHRS and CDR2 YFSETQ. Written as DNA, the CDR3 is TGCGCCAGCAGCTTTGGGGGTACGCAGTATTTT. Translated, it gives CASSFGGTQYF.

This clonotype came up many times. V and J are TRBV29-1 and TRBJ2-1; TRBD2 might be the D (6 bases). V was clipped by 4 bases and J by 2 bases, with 12 bases between them. The CDR3 sequence is 14 residues long. Per the germline V gene, CDR1 is SQVTM and CDR2 is ANQGSEA. CDR3 amino acids: CSVVLAPAYNEQFF. The CDR3 DNA sequence: TGCAGCGTTGTACTAGCACCAGCCTACAATGAGCAGTTCTTC.

This clonotype was counted between two and nine times. The chain recombines TRBV6-2 or TRBV6-3 with TRBJ2-1; D could derive from TRBD1 or TRBD2 (5 bases each). Germline CDR1 MNHEY, CDR2 SVGEGT. The CDR3 has 15 amino acids. The V and J ends lost 5 bases and 0 bases respectively, with 11 bases between them. The CDR3 DNA reads as TGTGCCAGCAGTGAATTTGGGGGCTCCTACAATGAGCAGTTCTTC. It is translated as CASSEFGGSYNEQFF.

The sample holds many counts of this clonotype. The V call is TRBV9, the J call TRBJ1-3; unclear D gene. Per the germline V gene, CDR1 is SGDLS and CDR2 is YYNGEE. V was shortened by 3 bases and J by 2 bases, with 15 bases between the two germline ends. The CDR3 contains 16 residues. CDR3 bases: TGTGCCAGCAGCGGACCCGGGCTTGACGCTGGAAACACCATATATTTT. Amino acids: CASSGPGLDAGNTIYF.

J is TRBJ1-1 and V is TRBV5-1, with 9 bases lining up with TRBD1. This CDR3 is built from 13 residues. CDR1 SGHRS and CDR2 YFSETQ come from the germline V gene. With 0 bases clipped from V and 10 bases from J, the junction kept 4 bases outside the gene matches. The CDR3 protein is CASSLDGQGRAFF. The CDR3, as DNA: TGCGCCAGCAGCTTGGATGGACAGGGGAGAGCTTTCTTT.

The chain links TRBV10-3 to TRBJ2-7; a possible D gene is TRBD1 (6 bases). Germline CDR1 reads ENHRY; CDR2 reads SYGVKD. The V end was cut by 3 bases, the J end by 4 bases, with 13 bases between. The CDR3 has 14 amino acids. The CDR3 sequence: CAISDKTDRYEQYF. CDR3 DNA sequence: TGTGCCATCAGTGATAAGACTGACAGGTACGAGCAGTACTTC.

This clonotype has a count of ten or more. The J gene is TRBJ2-5, the V gene TRBV11-2; TRBD2 might be the D (5 bases). The germline CDR1 and CDR2 sequences are SGHAT and FQNNGV. This CDR3 spans 17 amino acids. Trimming removed 4 bases from V and 5 bases from J, with 23 bases in between. The CDR3 protein is CASSSGTLVGSRETQYF. The CDR3 nucleotides read TGTGCCAGCAGCTCGGGAACACTAGTAGGGTCCAGGGAGACCCAGTACTTC.